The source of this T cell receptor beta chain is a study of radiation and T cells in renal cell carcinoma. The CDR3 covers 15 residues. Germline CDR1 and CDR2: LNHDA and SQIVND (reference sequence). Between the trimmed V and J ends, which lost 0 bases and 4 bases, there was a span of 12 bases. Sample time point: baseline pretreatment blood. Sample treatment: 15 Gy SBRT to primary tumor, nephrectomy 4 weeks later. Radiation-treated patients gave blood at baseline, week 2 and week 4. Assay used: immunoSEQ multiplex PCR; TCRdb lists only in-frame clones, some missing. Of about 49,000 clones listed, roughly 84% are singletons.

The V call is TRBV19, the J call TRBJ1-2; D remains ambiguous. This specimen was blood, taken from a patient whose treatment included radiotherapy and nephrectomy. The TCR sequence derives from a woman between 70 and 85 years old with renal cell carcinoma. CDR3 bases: TGTGCCAGTAGTATAGATTTAAGCAACCTCTATGGCTACACCTTC. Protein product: CASSIDLSNLYGYTF. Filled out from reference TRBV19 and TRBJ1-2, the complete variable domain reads DGGITQSPKYLFRKEGQNVTLSCEQNLNHDAMYWYRQDPGQGLRLIYYSQIVNDFQKGDIAEGYSVSREKKESFPLTVTSAQKNPTAFYLCASSIDLSNLYGYTFGSGTRLTVV.